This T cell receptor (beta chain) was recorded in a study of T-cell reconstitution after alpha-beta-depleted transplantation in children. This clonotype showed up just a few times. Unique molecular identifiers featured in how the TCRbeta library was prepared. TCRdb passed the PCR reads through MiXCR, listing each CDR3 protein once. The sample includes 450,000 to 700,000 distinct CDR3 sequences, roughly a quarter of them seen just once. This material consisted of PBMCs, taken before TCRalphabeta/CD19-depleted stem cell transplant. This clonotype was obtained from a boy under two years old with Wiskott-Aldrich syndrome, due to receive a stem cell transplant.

CDR3 nucleotides: TGTGCCAGCAGTTTCTGGACTAGCGGGAGAGATACGCAGTATTTT. It is translated as CASSFWTSGRDTQYF. The chain couples TRBV27 to TRBJ2-3, with 13 positions matching TRBD2. With V trimmed by 3 bases and J by 5 bases, 2 bases remained unmatched. Germline-derived CDR1 and CDR2 are MNHEY and SMNVEV (reference sequence). The CDR3 sequence is 15 residues long.